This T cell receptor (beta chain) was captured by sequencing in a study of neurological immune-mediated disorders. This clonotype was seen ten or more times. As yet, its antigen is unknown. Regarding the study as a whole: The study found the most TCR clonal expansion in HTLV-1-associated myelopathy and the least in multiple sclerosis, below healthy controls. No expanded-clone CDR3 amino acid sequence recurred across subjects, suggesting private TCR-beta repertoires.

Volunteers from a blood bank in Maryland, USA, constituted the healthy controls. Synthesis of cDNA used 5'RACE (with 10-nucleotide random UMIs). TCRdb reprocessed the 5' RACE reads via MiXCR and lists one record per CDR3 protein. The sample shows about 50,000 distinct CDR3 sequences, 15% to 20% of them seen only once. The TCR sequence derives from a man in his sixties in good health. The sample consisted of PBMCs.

The CDR3 DNA reads as TGCGCCAGCAGCATTGATGGCGGGAGCTCCTACAATGAGCAGTTCTTC. This gives the protein CASSIDGGSSYNEQFF. The gene calls are TRBV5-1 and TRBJ2-1, with 7 bases that match TRBD2. Germline lookup yields CDR1 SGHRS and CDR2 YFSETQ. The CDR3 contains 16 residues. V lost 4 bases and J lost 0; bases outside the gene matches: 7.